These 30 T cell receptor beta chains share one sample of origin, sequenced in a study of tumor and adjacent non-tumor tissue in lung cancer. The library came from three nested PCR rounds adapted from ARM-PCR protocols. TCRdb ran MiXCR on the multiplex PCR reads and lists one entry per CDR3 protein. This sample has approximately 82,000 distinct CDR3 sequences, with approximately 82% found just once. No cell sorting was done before RNA was extracted from the tissue. More than 3 cm separated this lung sample from the edge of the tumor. The sequenced sample consisted of distant non-tumor lung tissue. These receptors were obtained from a man in his sixties or seventies with non-small cell lung cancer.

The sample holds a few counts of this clonotype. This may be a read error: a much more frequent sequence differs by one nucleotide. The rearrangement links TRBV29-1 to TRBJ2-1; D unresolved. In germline, CDR1 is SQVTM, CDR2 ANQGSEA. V was pared by 2 bases and J by 15 bases, with 17 bases between. CDR3 size: 12 residues. This chain's CDR3 is CSVEYGPDARFF. The CDR3 DNA is TGCAGCGTTGAATACGGACCCGACGCGCGGTTCTTC.

The chain carries TRBV29-1 and TRBJ1-4; TRBD1 aligns across 7 bases. The CDR3 is 13 residues long. The junction had 17 bases not matched to a gene; V was cut back by 8 bases and J by 14 bases. Germline CDR1 SQVTM, CDR2 ANQGSEA. As DNA, the CDR3 is TGCAGCACCCGGACAGCCAGGGGGGAAGAGCTGTTTTTT. Protein: CSTRTARGEELFF. The whole variable domain, filled in from reference TRBV29-1 and TRBJ1-4, reads SAVISQKPSRDICQRGTSLTIQCQVDSQVTMMFWYRQQPGQSLTLIATANQGSEATYESGFVIDKFPISRPNLTFSTLTVSNMSPEDSSIYLCSTRTARGEELFFGSGTQLSVL.

As to this clonotype: A read error may account for a junction end that differs from germline. V is TRBV4-3 and J is TRBJ2-1; 8 bases are a match to TRBD2. The length of the CDR3 is 15 residues. Germline loops: CDR1 LGHNA, CDR2 YSLEER. The CDR3 DNA follows: TGCGCCAGTAGCCACCTTCCGGGACTAGACGATGAGCAGTTCTTC. Its protein product is CASSHLPGLDDEQFF.

A note on this clonotype: The junction and the germline gene differ at one end; a read error may be behind it. J is TRBJ2-1 and V is TRBV6-6; the D gene is possibly TRBD2 (6 bases). This CDR3 has 17 amino acids. Germline values: CDR1 MNHNY, CDR2 SVGAGI (reference sequence). The CDR3 region is CARSYNSGGRTNNEQFF. CDR3 coding DNA: TGTGCCAGAAGTTACAATAGCGGAGGTCGTACCAACAATGAGCAGTTCTTC.

Comment on this clonotype: A much larger clone is a single base away; this may be a read error. The chain couples TRBV28 to TRBJ2-3, with TRBD1 as a possible D gene (5 bases). The V gene lost 11 bases and the J gene lost 0 bases, with 9 bases spanning the gap. Germline V gene sequence: CDR1 MDHEN, CDR2 SYDVKM. The CDR3 is 12 residues long. CDR3 DNA: TGTGCCGCACAGGAAAGCACAGATACGCAGTATTTT. Its translation is CAAQESTDTQYF.

This clonotype was found a few times. One junction end does not reproduce the germline sequence, and a read error may be involved. The gene calls are TRBV11-2 and TRBJ2-2; D may be TRBD2 (5 bases). This CDR3 is 13 amino acids long. Germline lookup yields CDR1 SGHAT and CDR2 FQNNGV. CDR3 residues: CAGIRKGSGKLFF. CDR3 DNA sequence: TGTGCCGGAATTCGGAAGGGTTCCGGGAAGCTGTTTTTT.

Here the CDR3 reads CASTNQGLETQYF. CDR3 nucleotides: TGTGCCAGCACGAATCAGGGGTTGGAAACCCAGTACTTC. The V and J genes are TRBV5-4 and TRBJ2-5, with D tentatively TRBD1 (6 bases). V lost 6 bases to trimming and J lost 8 bases, with 17 bases between them. CDR3 length equals 13 residues. Germline V gene lookup returns CDR1 SGHNT and CDR2 YYREEE (reference sequence).

The rearrangement joins TRBV29-1 to TRBJ2-1; D not certain. This CDR3 is built from 13 residues. In germline, CDR1 is SQVTM, CDR2 ANQGSEA. Trimming shortened V by 2 bases and J by 16 bases, and 21 bases separated the two germline ends. The DNA for the CDR3 is TGCAGCGTTGAATTTGAGGCCTACAATGTGCAATTCTTC. It is translated as CSVEFEAYNVQFF.

Notes on this clonotype: The junction does not match germline at one end; this may be a read error. The chain couples TRBV4-3 to TRBJ2-1; 7 positions agree with TRBD1. From germline, CDR1 is LGHNA and CDR2 YSLEER. The CDR3 is 16 residues long. CDR3 residues: CASSQDLTGQYNDQFF. The DNA for the CDR3 is TGCGCCAGCAGCCAAGACCTGACAGGGCAATACAATGATCAGTTCTTC.

Note on this clonotype: The conserved phenylalanine or tryptophan is not found at the CDR3 terminus, so this likely reflects a read error. This chain uses TRBV20-1 with TRBJ2-1; TRBD2 agrees at 7 bases. This CDR3 region has 14 residues. Trimming removed 4 bases from V and 0 bases from J; junction bases left unmatched: 3. The germline gives CDR1 DFQATT, CDR2 SNEGSKA (reference sequence). The CDR3 protein is CSAIGRSSYNEQFL. CDR3 sequence (DNA): TGCAGTGCTATCGGGAGGAGCTCCTACAATGAGCAGTTCTTA.

Details on this clonotype: A much bigger clone sits one base away, suggesting this may be a read error. The chain links TRBV6-2 or TRBV6-3 to TRBJ2-3; no clear D gene. CDR1 is MNHEY and CDR2 is SVGEGT in the germline V gene. CDR3 length: 13 amino acids. Trimming shortened V by 7 bases and J by 5 bases, and 13 bases separated the two germline ends. CDR3 sequence reads: CASISRPGDTQYF. DNA of the CDR3: TGTGCCAGCATATCCCGCCCAGGAGATACGCAGTATTTT.

To note about this clonotype: One end of the junction is discordant with germline, which a read error may explain. This chain uses TRBV6-5 with TRBJ1-2, with TRBD1 matching 10 bases. This CDR3 has 17 amino acids. Germline lookup yields CDR1 MNHEY and CDR2 SVGAGI. The CDR3 DNA is TGTGCCAGCAGTTACTCAATTACCGGACAGGGGGACAATGGCTACGCCTTC. Translation gives CASSYSITGQGDNGYAF.

This rearrangement joins TRBV4-2 to TRBJ1-6; D uncertain. The CDR3 has 13 residues. V was shortened by 1 base and J by 11 bases, with 9 bases between the two germline ends. From germline, CDR1 is LGHNA and CDR2 YNFKEQ. The DNA of the CDR3 is TGTGCCAGCAGCCAAGTACCGGGGACACCCCTCCACTTT. It translates to CASSQVPGTPLHF.

The chain recombines TRBV11-2 with TRBJ1-5; D is perhaps TRBD1 (5 bases). The CDR3 length is 14 residues. V dropped 2 bases and J dropped 16 bases, with 21 bases sitting between them. Germline V lookup: CDR1 SGHAT, CDR2 FQNNGV. This CDR3 is CASSLNGANQHHHF. The CDR3 DNA reads TGTGCCAGCAGCTTAAATGGGGCAAATCAGCACCATCATTTT.

This sequence joins TRBV28 and TRBJ1-1; D gene unclear. The CDR3 contains 14 residues. CDR1 and CDR2 from the germline V gene are MDHEN and SYDVKM. Deletions cut 11 bases from V and 4 bases from J, with 20 bases between. CDR3 protein: CASTWWERSTEAFF. In DNA form, the CDR3 reads TGTGCCTCGACATGGTGGGAGCGGAGCACTGAAGCTTTCTTT.

For the CDR3, the DNA is TGTGCCAGTAGCCCTAGACAGAGGGCCACAGATACGCAGTATTTT. Protein product: CASSPRQRATDTQYF. The V gene is TRBV11-2, the J gene TRBJ2-3, with D perhaps being TRBD1 or TRBD2 (5 bases each). CDR3 length: 15 residues. Trimming cost V 9 bases and J 2 bases, with 18 bases left between them. Germline CDR1 SGHAT, CDR2 FQNNGV.

This clonotype has a count of ten or more. This chain connects TRBV28 to TRBJ1-2, with TRBD1 as a possible D gene (6 bases). The CDR3 sequence is 14 residues long. CDR1 is MDHEN and CDR2 is SYDVKM in the germline V gene. Trimming cost V 6 bases and J 4 bases, with 15 bases left between them. The CDR3 DNA reads as TGTGCCAGCAGATCGACAGGTCGCGGCTATGGCTACACCTTC. Protein sequence: CASRSTGRGYGYTF.

Concerning this clonotype: In this CDR3 the conserved last residue, phenylalanine or tryptophan, is missing, so a read error is likely. The chain is built from TRBV11-3 and TRBJ2-2, with 7 bases identical to TRBD1. The V gene end was trimmed by 1 base and the J gene end by 12 bases; junction bases not matched to a gene: 14. CDR1 and CDR2 (germline): SGHNT, YENEEA. CDR3 length: 16 amino acids. The CDR3 DNA reads TGTGCCAGCAGCTTAGTGAGCACAGGGGTTGCAGGGCAGCTGTTTCTT. It specifies CASSLVSTGVAGQLFL.

This clonotype was found once. This is likely a read error, given that the CDR3 carries no conserved phenylalanine or tryptophan at its end. The V gene is TRBV11-3, the J gene TRBJ2-3; no clear D. From germline, CDR1 is SGHNT and CDR2 YENEEA. The CDR3 loop spans 15 amino acids. Deletions cut 7 bases from V and 0 bases from J, with 14 bases between. DNA for the CDR3: TGTGCCAGCACCCGTCTGGAAATAAGCACAGATACGCAGTATATT. Amino acid sequence: CASTRLEISTDTQYI.

A word on this clonotype: This may be a read error: a much more frequent sequence differs by one nucleotide. The V and J genes are TRBV6-2 or TRBV6-3 and TRBJ2-2; 12 bases are shared with TRBD2. CDR1 and CDR2 (germline): MNHEY, SVGEGT. This CDR3 is built from 17 residues. DNA for the CDR3: TGTGACAGCAGTCCGGCGGGTGGACTAGCGGGGACCGGGGAGCTGTTTTTT. Protein: CDSSPAGGLAGTGELFF.

DNA for the CDR3: TGCACTGCGGCGGCAGGGGTAGAGACCCAGTACTTC. This codes for CTAAAGVETQYF. This chain uses TRBV20-1 with TRBJ2-5, with a possible D match to TRBD1 (6 bases). CDR3 size: 12 residues. Germline CDR1 DFQATT, CDR2 SNEGSKA (reference sequence).

A word on this clonotype: Since no conserved phenylalanine or tryptophan closes the CDR3, a read error is the likely cause. The rearrangement uses TRBV29-1 and TRBJ2-1, with 8 bases lining up with TRBD2. The CDR3 is 16 amino acids. Germline lookup yields CDR1 SQVTM and CDR2 ANQGSEA. DNA of the CDR3: TGTAGCATTGAAGATCACACTAGCGGCATCTACAATGAGCAGTTCTTA. It codes for CSIEDHTSGIYNEQFL.

As regards this clonotype: This is likely a read error, given that the CDR3 carries no conserved phenylalanine or tryptophan at its end. The chain links TRBV10-2 to TRBJ2-7; 7 nucleotides line up with TRBD1. Germline V gene lookup returns CDR1 WSHSY and CDR2 SAAADI. The CDR3 has 13 amino acids. The CDR3 sequence is CASSGQGAYEQYS. The DNA for the CDR3 is TGCGCCAGCAGTGGACAGGGCGCCTATGAGCAGTACTCC.

This sequence joins TRBV12-3 or TRBV12-4 and TRBJ1-3, with 8 bases lining up with TRBD1. The CDR3 contains 18 residues. V lost 7 bases to trimming and J lost 4 bases; unmatched junction nucleotides: 18. The CDR3 is CASTRPGTGIGSGNTIYF. DNA for the CDR3: TGTGCCAGCACTCGTCCCGGGACAGGCATCGGCTCCGGAAACACCATATATTTT.

CDR3 nucleotides: TGTGCCAGCTGTGTAGTGGGCACAGGGGTTGCAGGGGAGCTGTTTTTT. This translates into CASCVVGTGVAGELFF. The rearrangement links TRBV11-2 to TRBJ2-2; 7 bases line up with TRBD1. This CDR3 is 16 amino acids long. Germline CDR1 reads SGHAT; CDR2 reads FQNNGV. With 8 bases clipped from V and 8 bases from J, the junction kept 17 bases outside the gene matches. Full variable domain (missing parts from reference TRBV11-2 and TRBJ2-2): EAGVAQSPRYKIIEKRQSVAFWCNPISGHATLYWYQQILGQGPKLLIQFQNNGVVDDSQLPKDRFSAERLKGVDSTLKIQPAKLEDSAVYLCASCVVGTGVAGELFFGEGSRLTVL.

V is TRBV6-2 or TRBV6-3 and J is TRBJ2-7; 8 positions agree with TRBD2. Trimming at V came to 7 bases and at J to 0 bases, leaving 8 bases not matched to a gene. This CDR3 comprises 15 residues. Germline V gene data show CDR1 as MNHEY and CDR2 as SVGEGT. CDR3: CASTREGLYSYEQYF. Here the CDR3 DNA reads TGTGCCAGCACCCGGGAGGGATTATACTCCTACGAGCAGTACTTC.

At least ten counts were recorded for this clonotype. The rearrangement joins TRBV5-1 to TRBJ1-6; 8 nucleotides line up with TRBD1. CDR1 is SGHRS, CDR2 YFSETQ, per germline. J was trimmed by 9 bases and V by 4 bases; bases with no gene match: 6. The CDR3 contains 14 residues. The CDR3 is CASSLQGTGSPLHF. CDR3 DNA sequence: TGCGCCAGCAGCCTACAGGGGACAGGTTCACCCCTCCACTTT.

With respect to this clonotype: Given a much more abundant clone one base away, this may be a read error. V and J are TRBV4-1 and TRBJ2-5; a weak D match, TRBD1 (6 bases). Between the trimmed V and J ends, which lost 5 bases and 3 bases, there was a span of 13 bases. CDR3 size: 14 residues. Per germline, CDR1 MGHRA and CDR2 YSYEKL. The CDR3 DNA follows: TGCGCCAGCAGCACGGGGACACAAGAAGAGACCCAGTACTTC. It translates to CASSTGTQEETQYF.

Regarding this clonotype: A read error is possible here, since a much larger clone lies one base away. The chain joins TRBV20-1 to TRBJ2-7, with unresolved D. Germline V gives CDR1 DFQATT, CDR2 SNEGSKA (reference sequence). The CDR3 spans 13 residues. The CDR3 here is CSATGDWGGRRDF. CDR3 nucleotide sequence: TGCAGTGCGACCGGCGACTGGGGTGGGCGTCGAGACTTC.

Concerning this clonotype itself: Compared with germline, one end of the junction differs, possibly owing to a read error. CDR3 DNA: TGTGCCTCAAACGGGGCCGGATTTAATGAAAAACTGCTTTTT. Translating gives CASNGAGFNEKLLF. The rearrangement uses TRBV30 and TRBJ1-4, with a tentative D call TRBD1 (5 bases). Germline-derived CDR1 and CDR2 are GTSNPN and SVGIG (reference sequence). CDR3 length: 14 residues.